A single TCR beta chain is shown here with its context. The antigen remains unidentified. The sample comes from a study of T cells after yellow fever vaccination. Study findings and constraints: Shared CD4/CD8 clonotypes were a small share, likely from convergent recombination. Weaker in magnitude, the secondary response showed a faster peak on day 5 versus 15.

UMIs and a universal primer site were added when TCR cDNA was made by 5'RACE template switching. TCRdb ran MiXCR on the 5' RACE reads and lists one entry per CDR3 protein. The repertoire consists of 550,000 or so distinct CDR3 sequences, with less than 20% occurring once and the leading ten covering around an eighth. Germline CDR1 reads SGHTA; CDR2 reads FQGNSA. This CDR3 spans 15 amino acids. Trimming took 6 bases from V and 3 from J, leaving 15 bases between them. The sample was PBMCs, taken 15 days after the yellow fever booster vaccination. J is TRBJ1-5 and V is TRBV7-2, with D possibly TRBD1 on 5 matching bases. The TCR originated in a man aged 30-40 years who received the YFV17D yellow fever vaccine. The CDR3 here is CASRSAGGVNQPQHF. Written as DNA, the CDR3 is TGTGCCAGCAGATCCGCCGGGGGGGTCAATCAGCCCCAGCATTTT.